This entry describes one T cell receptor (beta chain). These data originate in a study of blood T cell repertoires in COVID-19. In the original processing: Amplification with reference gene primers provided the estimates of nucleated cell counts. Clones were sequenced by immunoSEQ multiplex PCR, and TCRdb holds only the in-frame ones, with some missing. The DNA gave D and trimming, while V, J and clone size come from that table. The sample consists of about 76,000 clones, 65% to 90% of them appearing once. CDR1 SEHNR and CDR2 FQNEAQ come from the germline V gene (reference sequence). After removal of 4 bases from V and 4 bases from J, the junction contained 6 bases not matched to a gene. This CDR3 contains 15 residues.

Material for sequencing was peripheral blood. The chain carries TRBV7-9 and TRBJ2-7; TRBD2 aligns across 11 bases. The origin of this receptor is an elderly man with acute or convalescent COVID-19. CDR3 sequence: CASSSGGLAGYEQYF. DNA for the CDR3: TGTGCCAGCAGCTCGGGTGGACTAGCGGGTTACGAGCAGTACTTC.